Listed here is a single T cell receptor beta chain. Its target is unknown. Germline assignment: CDR1 MNHEY and CDR2 SVGAGI. This CDR3 is built from 14 residues. V was shortened by 2 bases and J by 5 bases, with 13 bases between the two germline ends. The data were taken from a study of shared clonotypes between healthy human individuals. Study-level background: Aged between 18 and 49, the donors were a couple of women and three men. Findings and caveats of the study: Shared clonotypes across all four donors exceeded non-shared ones in generation probability.

Generated by immunoSEQ multiplex PCR, the TCRdb table keeps only in-frame clones and is missing some. The table includes hundreds of thousands of clones, about 96% detected once. This TCR was sampled from a woman aged 30 to 39 in good health. This sequence joins TRBV6-5 and TRBJ2-7; perhaps TRBD1 as D (6 bases). Sequenced input: naive CD4+ T cells sorted from blood. Sample subset: CD45RA+ positively selected. Here the CDR3 reads CASSYRPGHDEQYF. The CDR3 nucleotides are TGTGCCAGCAGTTACAGACCGGGACACGACGAGCAGTACTTC.